This TCR beta chain was documented in a study of cytomegalovirus exposure and HLA in healthy donors. Germline loops: CDR1 KGHSH, CDR2 LQKENI. The J segment lost 0 bases and the V segment lost 3 bases, leaving 4 bases of the junction unmatched. This CDR3 is built from 15 residues. Study results and caveats: Immune exposure information comprised only CMV serostatus.

Turning to this clone: Its target is not known.

In the PCR, 60 Vbeta and 13 Jbeta primers were used. TCRdb keeps only in-frame clones here, not all; method: immunoSEQ multiplex PCR. The sample gives around 91,000 clones, roughly 80% of which show up once; 4.5% to 5.5% is in the top ten. This chain uses TRBV18 with TRBJ1-2; 7 nucleotides agree with TRBD1. What was sequenced was PBMCs. The receptor comes from a woman in her 40s in good health and CMV-seropositive. The CDR3: CASSPGTETNYGYTF. In DNA, the CDR3 is TGTGCCAGCTCACCGGGGACAGAAACTAACTATGGCTACACCTTC.